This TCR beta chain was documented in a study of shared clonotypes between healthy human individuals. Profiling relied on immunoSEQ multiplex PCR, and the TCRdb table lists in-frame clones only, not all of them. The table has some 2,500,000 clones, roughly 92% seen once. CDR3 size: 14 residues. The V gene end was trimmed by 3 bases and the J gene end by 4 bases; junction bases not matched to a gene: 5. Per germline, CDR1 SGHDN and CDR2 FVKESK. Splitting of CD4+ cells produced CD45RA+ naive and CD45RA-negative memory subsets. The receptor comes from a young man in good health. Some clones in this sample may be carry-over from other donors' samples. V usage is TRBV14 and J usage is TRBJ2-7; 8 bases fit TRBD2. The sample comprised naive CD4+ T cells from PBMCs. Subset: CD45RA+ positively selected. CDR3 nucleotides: TGTGCCAGCAGCCAGATGGCGGGGGGATACGAGCAGTACTTC. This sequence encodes CASSQMAGGYEQYF.